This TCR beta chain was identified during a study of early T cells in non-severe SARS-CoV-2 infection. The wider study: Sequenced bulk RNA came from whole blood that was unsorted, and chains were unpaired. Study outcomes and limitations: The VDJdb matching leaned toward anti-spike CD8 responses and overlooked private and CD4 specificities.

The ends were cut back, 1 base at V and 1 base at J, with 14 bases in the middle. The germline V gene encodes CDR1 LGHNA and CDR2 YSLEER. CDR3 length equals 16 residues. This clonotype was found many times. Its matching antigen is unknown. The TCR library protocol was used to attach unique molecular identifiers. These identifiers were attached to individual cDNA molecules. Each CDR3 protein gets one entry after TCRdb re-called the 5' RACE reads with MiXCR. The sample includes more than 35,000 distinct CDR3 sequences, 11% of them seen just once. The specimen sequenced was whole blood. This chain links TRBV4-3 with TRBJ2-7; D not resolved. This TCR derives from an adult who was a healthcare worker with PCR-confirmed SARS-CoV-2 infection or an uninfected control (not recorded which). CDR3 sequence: CASSQGVSETSYEQYF. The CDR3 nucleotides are TGCGCCAGCAGCCAAGGAGTCAGCGAAACTTCCTACGAGCAGTACTTC.